Listed below are T cell receptor beta chains from one sample, sequenced in a study of T cells in Graves' hyperthyroidism and ophthalmopathy. TCRdb itself ran the multiplex PCR reads through MiXCR, one entry per CDR3 protein. Of roughly 100,000 distinct CDR3 sequences in the sample, roughly 44% are singletons; the top ten hold approximately 24%. Sample: blood. The receptors originated from a man aged 35 to 55 with Graves' hyperthyroidism. Each CDR3 is given with its conserved first and last residue. The order of the fields is J gene, clone size, V gene, D gene, CDR3 DNA, CDR3 protein. D genes are given only for firm matches. Clone size is stated in some rows and not others, as once, few, many or a class when expanded.

j_call: TRBJ2-3
clone_size: many
v_call: TRBV2
d_call: TRBD2
cdr3_nt: TGTGCCAGCAGTTTAGCGGGAGGGGTTACAGATACGCAGTATTTT
cdr3_aa: CASSLAGGVTDTQYF

j_call: TRBJ2-5
clone_size: many
v_call: TRBV6-5
d_call: .
cdr3_nt: TGTGCCAGCAGTCGAGCCGAGGGGGAGACCCAGTACTTC
cdr3_aa: CASSRAEGETQYF

j_call: TRBJ2-3
clone_size: .
v_call: TRBV20-1
d_call: TRBD2
cdr3_nt: TGCAGTGCTCACGGGACTAGCGGGAGAGTCACAGATACGCAGTATTTT
cdr3_aa: CSAHGTSGRVTDTQYF

j_call: TRBJ2-1
clone_size: .
v_call: TRBV19
d_call: .
cdr3_nt: TGTGCCAGCTCACCATCGGCGGGGCTGGGTGAGCAGTTCTTC
cdr3_aa: CASSPSAGLGEQFF

j_call: TRBJ2-3
clone_size: .
v_call: TRBV20-1
d_call: .
cdr3_nt: TGCAGTGCTAGAGATATATCAGGCACAGATACGCAGTATTTT
cdr3_aa: CSARDISGTDTQYF

j_call: TRBJ2-3
clone_size: .
v_call: TRBV20-1
d_call: TRBD2
cdr3_nt: TGCAGTGCTCAGCGGGGTGTTCAAGATACGCAGTATTTT
cdr3_aa: CSAQRGVQDTQYF

j_call: TRBJ1-2
clone_size: many
v_call: TRBV4-2
d_call: .
cdr3_nt: TGTGCCAGCAGCCAAGAATGGACAGAATCCTATGGCTACACCTTC
cdr3_aa: CASSQEWTESYGYTF

j_call: TRBJ2-6
clone_size: many
v_call: TRBV2
d_call: TRBD2
cdr3_nt: TGTGCCAGCACCTCGGTGGGGGGGAGCTCTGGGGCCAACGTCCTGACTTTC
cdr3_aa: CASTSVGGSSGANVLTF

j_call: TRBJ2-7
clone_size: many
v_call: TRBV11-3
d_call: TRBD1
cdr3_nt: TGTGCCAGCAGCCAATGGACAGGTCCCAACTACGAGCAGTACTTC
cdr3_aa: CASSQWTGPNYEQYF

j_call: TRBJ1-5
clone_size: many
v_call: TRBV10-2
d_call: TRBD1
cdr3_nt: TGCGCCAGCAGTTCCACCTGGACAGGGAGCAATCAGCCCCAGCATTTT
cdr3_aa: CASSSTWTGSNQPQHF

j_call: TRBJ1-2
clone_size: many
v_call: TRBV4-3
d_call: .
cdr3_nt: TGCGCCAGCAGCCAAGATTTAGAGGGACGAGGTTATGGCTACACCTTC
cdr3_aa: CASSQDLEGRGYGYTF

j_call: TRBJ1-1
clone_size: many
v_call: TRBV20-1
d_call: .
cdr3_nt: TGCAGTGCTAGGCCAAGGAAGGGACTGTGGAACACTGAAGCTTTCTTT
cdr3_aa: CSARPRKGLWNTEAFF

j_call: TRBJ2-5
clone_size: .
v_call: TRBV10-3
d_call: TRBD1
cdr3_nt: TGTGCCATCAGTGAGTGGGGACAGGGGAGGGAGACCCAGTACTTC
cdr3_aa: CAISEWGQGRETQYF

j_call: TRBJ1-5
clone_size: .
v_call: TRBV20-1
d_call: .
cdr3_nt: TGCAGTGCTGGGCCACAGCCCCAGCATTTT
cdr3_aa: CSAGPQPQHF

j_call: TRBJ2-1
clone_size: many
v_call: TRBV5-1
d_call: .
cdr3_nt: TGCGCCAGCAGCTTGGGGGGGACGAGCTCCTACAATGAGCAGTTCTTC
cdr3_aa: CASSLGGTSSYNEQFF

j_call: TRBJ2-5
clone_size: many
v_call: TRBV7-3
d_call: .
cdr3_nt: TGTGCCAGCAGCTTAAATGATGGCGGCCAAGAGACCCAGTACTTC
cdr3_aa: CASSLNDGGQETQYF

j_call: TRBJ2-6
clone_size: .
v_call: TRBV15
d_call: .
cdr3_nt: TGTGCCACCAGCTTCAGCGAGCGGAGCTCTGGGGCCAACGTCCTGACTTTC
cdr3_aa: CATSFSERSSGANVLTF

j_call: TRBJ2-5
clone_size: many
v_call: TRBV5-1
d_call: TRBD1
cdr3_nt: TGCGCCAGCAGCACCCGGGACAGGGCCCAAGAGACCCAGTACTTC
cdr3_aa: CASSTRDRAQETQYF

j_call: TRBJ2-7
clone_size: .
v_call: TRBV5-1
d_call: TRBD1
cdr3_nt: TGCGCCAGCAGCGAACGGACAGGGTCGTACGAGCAGTACTTC
cdr3_aa: CASSERTGSYEQYF

j_call: TRBJ2-6
clone_size: .
v_call: TRBV15
d_call: .
cdr3_nt: TGTGCCACCAGCAGAGATTTGGACGTTGGTACTGAAGCTTTC
cdr3_aa: CATSRDLDVGTEAF

j_call: TRBJ1-5
clone_size: many
v_call: TRBV5-4
d_call: .
cdr3_nt: TGTGCCAGCAGCGTGGACCCGGGGAATCAGCCCCAGCATTTT
cdr3_aa: CASSVDPGNQPQHF

j_call: TRBJ2-2
clone_size: many
v_call: TRBV29-1
d_call: .
cdr3_nt: TGCAGCACCTGGGACCGAGACACCGGGGAGCTGTTTTTT
cdr3_aa: CSTWDRDTGELFF

j_call: TRBJ2-1
clone_size: .
v_call: TRBV24-1
d_call: TRBD1
cdr3_nt: TGTGCCACCAGTGACGACCGGGACAGGGGGCTAGCGGTGAATGAGCAGTTCTTC
cdr3_aa: CATSDDRDRGLAVNEQFF

j_call: TRBJ2-3
clone_size: many
v_call: TRBV5-1
d_call: .
cdr3_nt: TGCGCCAGCAGCTTGGAAGCTGTGACTGGAATTGATACGCAGTATTTT
cdr3_aa: CASSLEAVTGIDTQYF

j_call: TRBJ1-1
clone_size: .
v_call: TRBV10-3
d_call: .
cdr3_nt: TGTGCCATCAGTGAGTCCGGTTGGACTGAAGCTTTCTTT
cdr3_aa: CAISESGWTEAFF

j_call: TRBJ2-1
clone_size: .
v_call: TRBV7-9
d_call: .
cdr3_nt: TGTGCCAGCAGCTTAGTCGGCATGGGGACCGAGCAGTTCTTC
cdr3_aa: CASSLVGMGTEQFF

j_call: TRBJ2-5
clone_size: .
v_call: TRBV11-2
d_call: TRBD2
cdr3_nt: TGTGTCAGCAGCTTAGATTTTAGGACTAGCGGAGAGGCCCAGTACTTC
cdr3_aa: CVSSLDFRTSGEAQYF

j_call: TRBJ2-7
clone_size: .
v_call: TRBV20-1
d_call: TRBD1
cdr3_nt: TGCAGTTACGCAGGGGGCAAGGGGCGGTACGAGCAGTACTTC
cdr3_aa: CSYAGGKGRYEQYF

j_call: TRBJ2-2
clone_size: many
v_call: TRBV19
d_call: TRBD2
cdr3_nt: TGTGCCAGTAGTATAGATAAGCCTAGCGGGTTAATCAGCACCGGGGAGCTGTTTTTT
cdr3_aa: CASSIDKPSGLISTGELFF

j_call: TRBJ2-1
clone_size: many
v_call: TRBV7-8
d_call: TRBD2
cdr3_nt: TGTGCCAGCAGGGCCAGCGGGATTGGGAGCTCCTACAATGAGCAGTTCTTC
cdr3_aa: CASRASGIGSSYNEQFF

j_call: TRBJ2-7
clone_size: .
v_call: TRBV19
d_call: TRBD1
cdr3_nt: TGTGCCAGTAGGACCCGTTTCAGACAGGGGGCAGACGAGCAGTACTTC
cdr3_aa: CASRTRFRQGADEQYF

j_call: TRBJ2-2
clone_size: .
v_call: TRBV11-2
d_call: .
cdr3_nt: TGTGCCAGGAGTGCAGGCTACACCGGGGAGCTGTTTTTT
cdr3_aa: CARSAGYTGELFF

j_call: TRBJ2-1
clone_size: .
v_call: TRBV7-2
d_call: TRBD2
cdr3_nt: TGTGCCAGCCGTTACGCGGGACTAGCGGCAGACAATGAGCAGTTCTTC
cdr3_aa: CASRYAGLAADNEQFF

j_call: TRBJ2-2
clone_size: .
v_call: TRBV18
d_call: .
cdr3_nt: TGTGCCAGCTCACCCGGAGAGTACAACACCGGGGAGCTGTTTTTT
cdr3_aa: CASSPGEYNTGELFF

j_call: TRBJ2-3
clone_size: many
v_call: TRBV11-3
d_call: TRBD2
cdr3_nt: TGTGCCAGCAGCTTAGGGCGCCTAGCGGGAGAGGGCAGCACAGATACGCAGTATTTT
cdr3_aa: CASSLGRLAGEGSTDTQYF

j_call: TRBJ2-7
clone_size: .
v_call: TRBV7-2
d_call: .
cdr3_nt: TGTGCCAGCAGCCCCGGGGGCACTACCTACGAGCAGTACTTC
cdr3_aa: CASSPGGTTYEQYF

j_call: TRBJ1-2
clone_size: .
v_call: TRBV29-1
d_call: TRBD1
cdr3_nt: TGCAGCGTTTCCGGGACAGGGAATGGCTACACCTTC
cdr3_aa: CSVSGTGNGYTF

j_call: TRBJ1-5
clone_size: many
v_call: TRBV27
d_call: .
cdr3_nt: TGTGCCAGCAGTGGAGCTCGGAATCAGCCCCAGCATTTT
cdr3_aa: CASSGARNQPQHF

j_call: TRBJ2-5
clone_size: .
v_call: TRBV5-1
d_call: TRBD1
cdr3_nt: TGCGCTAGCAGCTGGACAGGGGAAGGGGAGACCCAGCACTTC
cdr3_aa: CASSWTGEGETQHF

j_call: TRBJ2-5
clone_size: .
v_call: TRBV7-3
d_call: .
cdr3_nt: TGTGCCAGCAGCCGGGGTACTACGGAGACCCAGTACTTC
cdr3_aa: CASSRGTTETQYF

j_call: TRBJ2-3
clone_size: .
v_call: TRBV6-5
d_call: .
cdr3_nt: TGTGCCAGCAGTTACTCGGAACGGGGTCTTATGTGGGCGCAGTATTTT
cdr3_aa: CASSYSERGLMWAQYF

j_call: TRBJ1-5
clone_size: .
v_call: TRBV19
d_call: .
cdr3_nt: TGTGCCAGTAGTGCCCCGGGAGGAGAGACCCAGCATTTT
cdr3_aa: CASSAPGGETQHF

j_call: TRBJ2-1
clone_size: many
v_call: TRBV7-3
d_call: TRBD1
cdr3_nt: TGTGCCAGCAGCTGGGGGACAGGGAGATACAATGAGCAGTTCTTC
cdr3_aa: CASSWGTGRYNEQFF

j_call: TRBJ2-1
clone_size: many
v_call: TRBV9
d_call: .
cdr3_nt: TGTGCCAGCAGCTTCCCGAGGAGAGAGCAGTTCTTC
cdr3_aa: CASSFPRREQFF

j_call: TRBJ2-7
clone_size: .
v_call: TRBV7-6
d_call: .
cdr3_nt: TGTGCCAGCAGCTTGGCACTTAGCGAGCAGTACTTC
cdr3_aa: CASSLALSEQYF

j_call: TRBJ2-1
clone_size: .
v_call: TRBV15
d_call: .
cdr3_nt: TGTGCCACCAGCGGTCCTAACCGGGGTGAGCAGTTCTTC
cdr3_aa: CATSGPNRGEQFF

j_call: TRBJ2-7
clone_size: .
v_call: TRBV12-3/TRBV12-4
d_call: .
cdr3_nt: TGTGCCAGCAGCTGCCGGCAGCCCTACGAGCAGTACTTC
cdr3_aa: CASSCRQPYEQYF

j_call: TRBJ2-7
clone_size: many
v_call: TRBV20-1
d_call: TRBD1
cdr3_nt: TGCAGTGCTCCGGCCGGGACAGGGGCTCGCGAGCAGTACTTC
cdr3_aa: CSAPAGTGAREQYF

j_call: TRBJ1-5
clone_size: many
v_call: TRBV19
d_call: .
cdr3_nt: TGTGCCAGTAGTATACCTGGGGCCAACATTCAGCCCCAGCATTTT
cdr3_aa: CASSIPGANIQPQHF

j_call: TRBJ2-1
clone_size: many
v_call: TRBV7-3
d_call: TRBD2
cdr3_nt: TGTGCCAGCAGCTCCTCCCCGGGACTAGGGAATGAGCAGTTCTTC
cdr3_aa: CASSSSPGLGNEQFF

j_call: TRBJ1-3
clone_size: .
v_call: TRBV20-1
d_call: .
cdr3_nt: TGCAGTGCTAGGGGGGTTAGCGGGAAGGGAAACACCATATATTTT
cdr3_aa: CSARGVSGKGNTIYF

j_call: TRBJ2-1
clone_size: .
v_call: TRBV2
d_call: TRBD1
cdr3_nt: TGTGCCAGCAGGAACGGGACAGGGGGATCATCTGAGCAGTTCTTC
cdr3_aa: CASRNGTGGSSEQFF

j_call: TRBJ2-3
clone_size: .
v_call: TRBV6-5
d_call: TRBD1
cdr3_nt: TGTGCCAGCAGTGGGGACAGGGCCACCCCTGGCACAGATACGCAGTATTTT
cdr3_aa: CASSGDRATPGTDTQYF

j_call: TRBJ1-6
clone_size: .
v_call: TRBV5-1
d_call: .
cdr3_nt: TGCGCCAGCAGCGAATCCGGGACCCTCTCACCCCTCCACTTT
cdr3_aa: CASSESGTLSPLHF

j_call: TRBJ1-5
clone_size: many
v_call: TRBV19
d_call: .
cdr3_nt: TGTGCCAGTAGTATCTTGGGGCTCGGCAATCAGCCCCAGCATTTT
cdr3_aa: CASSILGLGNQPQHF

j_call: TRBJ2-1
clone_size: .
v_call: TRBV28
d_call: .
cdr3_nt: TGTGCCACCCTCACCCCGGGGGCCTGGAATGAGCAGTTCTTC
cdr3_aa: CATLTPGAWNEQFF

j_call: TRBJ1-2
clone_size: many
v_call: TRBV11-3
d_call: TRBD1
cdr3_nt: TGTGCCAGCAGCCAGGGGGGGGCGAACTATGGCTACACCTTC
cdr3_aa: CASSQGGANYGYTF

j_call: TRBJ2-7
clone_size: many
v_call: TRBV19
d_call: TRBD2
cdr3_nt: TGTGCCAGTAGTATGAAGACTAGCGGGAGCCCCTACGAGCAGTACTTC
cdr3_aa: CASSMKTSGSPYEQYF